The 9 T cell receptor beta chains below were found in one sample sequenced in a study of blood T cells in healthy people across ages. The authors ran a second PCR of 7 to 11 cycles using a sample-barcoded 5' primer and a J-beta primer mix. Each CDR3 protein is one row after TCRdb ran MiXCR on the 5' RACE reads. The table lists more than 1,400,000 distinct CDR3 sequences, 35% to 45% of them singletons. The specimen sequenced was blood. These receptors were obtained from a woman in her late teens or twenties in good health.

This clonotype appeared a few times. In DNA form, the CDR3 reads TGTGCCAGCAGCCAAGAAGAAGGGGCCAAAAACATTCAGTACTTC. Translation: CASSQEEGAKNIQYF. The chain is built from TRBV4-2 and TRBJ2-4; D remains unclear. The CDR3 consists of 15 residues. Trimming took off 0 bases at V and 1 base at J, with 7 bases between the two ends. Germline loops: CDR1 LGHNA, CDR2 YNFKEQ.

V usage is TRBV29-1 and J usage is TRBJ2-2; no clear D. The CDR3 loop spans 12 amino acids. Trimming shortened V by 7 bases and J by 4 bases, and 10 bases separated the two germline ends. Germline CDR1 is SQVTM and CDR2 is ANQGSEA. Here the CDR3 DNA reads TGCAGCGGAGGAGACATCACCGGGGAGCTGTTTTTT. As protein: CSGGDITGELFF.

The genes are TRBV7-9 and TRBJ2-3, with a possible D match to TRBD2 (6 bases). Between the trimmed V and J ends, which lost 7 bases and 2 bases, there was a span of 16 bases. Germline lookup yields CDR1 SEHNR and CDR2 FQNEAQ (reference sequence). This CDR3 has 15 amino acids. In nucleotides, the CDR3 is TGTGCCAGCACCCAAATATCTAGCGCCACAGATACGCAGTATTTT. Protein product: CASTQISSATDTQYF.

This clonotype has only a few counts. V gene TRBV4-1 combines with J gene TRBJ1-2; the D gene is possibly TRBD1 (6 bases). CDR3 size: 16 residues. The V end was cut by 4 bases, the J end by 0 bases, with 15 bases between. Germline V gives CDR1 MGHRA, CDR2 YSYEKL. CDR3: CASSLWRGEPNYGYTF. In DNA form, the CDR3 reads TGCGCCAGCAGCCTTTGGAGGGGGGAACCTAACTATGGCTACACCTTC.

This clonotype was counted many times. This chain uses TRBV29-1 with TRBJ2-7; 8 nucleotides line up with TRBD1. CDR1 is SQVTM, CDR2 ANQGSEA, per germline. This CDR3 has 13 residues. Losses at the gene ends were 5 bases for V and 4 bases for J; bases not matched to a gene: 7. This chain's CDR3 is CSVKTGTGYEQYF. The CDR3 nucleotides read TGCAGCGTTAAAACCGGGACAGGATACGAGCAGTACTTC.

The chain combines TRBV11-2 with TRBJ2-3; D gene uncertain. This CDR3 contains 16 residues. Trimming took 5 bases from V and 0 from J, leaving 15 bases between them. Germline loops: CDR1 SGHAT, CDR2 FQNNGV. CDR3 region: CASSTRTVPSTDTQYF. The CDR3 DNA sequence: TGTGCCAGCAGCACCCGGACGGTTCCTAGCACAGATACGCAGTATTTT.

A remark on this clonotype: The junction departs from the called germline gene at one end, perhaps through a read error. This chain connects TRBV6-4 to TRBJ2-3; D is unresolved. The CDR3 length is 13 residues. Per the germline V gene, CDR1 is MRHNA and CDR2 is SNTAGT. The CDR3, as DNA: TGTGCCATCAGTGCCAGCCCCACACATACGCAGTATTTT. Protein sequence: CAISASPTHTQYF.

This clonotype has a handful of counts. Written as DNA, the CDR3 is TGCAGCACCAGCGAAAAGGGGGCAGCTAATGAAAAACTGTTTTTT. Residues: CSTSEKGAANEKLFF. The chain employs TRBV29-1 and TRBJ1-4; 7 positions match TRBD1. The germline CDR1 and CDR2 sequences are SQVTM and ANQGSEA. J was trimmed by 3 bases and V by 8 bases; bases with no gene match: 12. This CDR3 has 15 amino acids.

This clonotype turned up a few times. This chain uses TRBV6-5 with TRBJ1-2, with unresolved D. CDR3 length equals 14 residues. Trimming pared 5 bases from V and 3 bases from J, leaving 13 bases between. Germline values: CDR1 MNHEY, CDR2 SVGAGI. Here the CDR3 DNA reads TGTGCCAGCAGTCAAAGGATAGGATACTATGGCTACACCTTC. This encodes CASSQRIGYYGYTF.